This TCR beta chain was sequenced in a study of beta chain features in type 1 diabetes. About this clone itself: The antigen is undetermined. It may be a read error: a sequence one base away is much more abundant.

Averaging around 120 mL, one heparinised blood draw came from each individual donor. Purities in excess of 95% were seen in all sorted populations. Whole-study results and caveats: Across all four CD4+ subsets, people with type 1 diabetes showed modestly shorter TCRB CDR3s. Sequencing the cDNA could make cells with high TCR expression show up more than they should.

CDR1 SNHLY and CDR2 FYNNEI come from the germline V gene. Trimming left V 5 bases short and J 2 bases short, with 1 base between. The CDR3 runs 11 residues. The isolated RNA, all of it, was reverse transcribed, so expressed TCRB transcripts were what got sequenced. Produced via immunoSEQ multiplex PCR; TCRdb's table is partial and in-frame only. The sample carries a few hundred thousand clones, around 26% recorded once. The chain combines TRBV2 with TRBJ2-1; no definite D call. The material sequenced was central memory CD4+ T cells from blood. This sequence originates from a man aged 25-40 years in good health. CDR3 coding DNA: TGTGCCAGCAGTCCCTACAATGAGCAGTTCTTC. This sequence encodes CASSPYNEQFF.